This T cell receptor (beta chain) is from a study of OX40 agonist ivuxolimab in advanced cancers. Study-wide context: Ivuxolimab was delivered to patients intravenously every 2 weeks at doses spanning 0.01 to 10 mg/kg. The dose-escalation cohort was roughly 83% male, with a mean age of around 54 years, ranging about 20 to 79. Study-level points and caveats: It was also the case that some nonresponders had low normalized T-cell clonal expansion.

Assay: immunoSEQ multiplex PCR; the TCRdb copy retains only in-frame clones and omits some. The sample holds around 67,000 clones, about 81% seen once. This CDR3 has 15 residues. CDR1 and CDR2 from the germline V gene are SEHNR and FQNEAQ (reference sequence). Trimming shortened V by 4 bases and J by 3 bases, and 15 bases separated the two germline ends. This clone was picked up a small number of times. Its antigen remains unidentified. The source material was CD4+ or CD8+ T cells sorted from blood, sampled in a trial of the OX40 agonist ivuxolimab. The sequence was obtained from an adult with an advanced solid tumor such as melanoma, head and neck, liver or kidney cancer. The chain joins TRBV7-9 to TRBJ1-1; maybe TRBD1 (6 bases). DNA for the CDR3: TGTGCCAGCAGCTCACAGGGTCGGCTTTACACTGAAGCTTTCTTT. Its translation: CASSSQGRLYTEAFF.